Reported below is one T cell receptor (beta chain). The antigen remains unidentified. This record belongs to a study of T cell repertoires in cytomegalovirus infection. Study context: A matching HLA type, together with CMV infection, was signaled by public TCR beta signatures. Whole-study findings and limits: HLA-C-restricted, CMV-specific TCR beta clonotypes were dominant ex vivo.

TCRdb fed the reads into MiXCR, producing one record per CDR3 protein. Of approximately 300,000 distinct CDR3 sequences listed, just under 25% were seen once; the top ten hold more than 10%. This CDR3 region has 12 residues. The germline gives CDR1 SGHTA, CDR2 FQGNSA. V was clipped by 5 bases and J by 10 bases, with 14 bases between them. The receptor was isolated from a human donor in good health (CMV status not recorded). Some clones in this sample may be carry-over from other donors' samples. This specimen consisted of cultured PBMCs, obtained from culture after CMV antigen stimulation. V gene TRBV7-2 combines with J gene TRBJ1-2; D possibly corresponds to TRBD1 (5 bases). This CDR3 is CASSTYSGTYTF. In DNA form, the CDR3 reads TGTGCCAGCAGCACCTACTCAGGGACCTACACCTTC.